Presented here are 20 T cell receptor beta chains from one specimen sequenced in a study of shared clonotypes between healthy human individuals. The method was immunoSEQ multiplex PCR; TCRdb's version includes in-frame clones alone and lacks a portion of them. The sample carries some 1.1 million clones, about 72% recorded once. Sequences were obtained from memory CD4+ T cells from PBMCs. Regarding subset: CD45RA-negative fraction. Source of these receptors: a young man in good health. Some clones in this sample may be carry-over from other donors' samples.

V gene TRBV9 combines with J gene TRBJ1-3; D call uncertain. Germline values: CDR1 SGDLS, CDR2 YYNGEE. V lost 0 bases to trimming and J lost 0 bases, with 7 bases between them. This CDR3 has 15 amino acids. The CDR3 region is CASSVEGYSGNTIYF. The DNA for the CDR3 is TGTGCCAGCAGCGTAGAAGGGTACTCTGGAAACACCATATATTTT. Supplemented by reference TRBV9 and TRBJ1-3, the full variable domain reads DSGVTQTPKHLITATGQRVTLRCSPRSGDLSVYWYQQSLDQGLQFLIQYYNGEERAKGNILERFSAQQFPDLHSELNLSSLELGDSALYFCASSVEGYSGNTIYFGEGSWLTVV.

The V call is TRBV30, the J call TRBJ2-7; possibly TRBD2 for D (6 bases). CDR1 is GTSNPN, CDR2 SVGIG, per germline (reference sequence). The CDR3 extends over 12 amino acids. Trimming pared 3 bases from V and 10 bases from J, leaving 16 bases between. Written as DNA, the CDR3 is TGTGCCTGGAGCGCCGCTGGAGGGAATCAGTACTTC. The encoded protein is CAWSAAGGNQYF.

This clone was observed at least ten times. This rearrangement joins TRBV5-1 to TRBJ1-1; tentatively, D is TRBD1 (6 bases). The CDR3 contains 13 residues. V lost 3 bases and J lost 4, with 10 bases in between. CDR1 is SGHRS, CDR2 YFSETQ, per germline. The CDR3 sequence: CASSSRGGTEAFF. The CDR3 DNA is TGCGCCAGCAGCTCCCGAGGGGGCACTGAAGCTTTCTTT.

The chain recombines TRBV5-1 with TRBJ2-7, with D perhaps matching TRBD2 (6 bases). The CDR3 consists of 16 residues. Germline assignment: CDR1 SGHRS and CDR2 YFSETQ. V gave up 4 bases and J gave up 7 bases, with 24 bases separating them. The CDR3 here is CASSRRGTGAAAEQYF. CDR3 nucleotide sequence: TGCGCCAGCAGCCGGAGGGGTACAGGCGCCGCCGCGGAGCAGTACTTC.

J is TRBJ1-2 and V is TRBV11-2; possible D gene TRBD1, 6 bases. Germline assignment: CDR1 SGHAT and CDR2 FQNNGV. This CDR3 is 16 amino acids long. V lost 2 bases, J lost 6 bases, and 19 bases lay in between. The CDR3 is CASSLFSTTPGDGYTF. DNA of the CDR3: TGTGCCAGCAGCTTATTTTCCACTACCCCAGGGGATGGCTACACCTTC.

This rearrangement joins TRBV7-9 to TRBJ2-7; D perhaps matches TRBD1 (6 bases). Per germline, CDR1 SEHNR and CDR2 FQNEAQ (reference sequence). The CDR3 is 14 residues long. V lost 5 bases and J lost 0, with 11 bases in between. The CDR3, as DNA: TGTGCCAGCAGCCCGGACAGTTACTCCTACGAGCAGTACTTC. It codes for CASSPDSYSYEQYF.

In its sample, this clone was seen a few times. The chain is built from TRBV7-9 and TRBJ2-5; weak D call: TRBD2 (5 bases). Per the germline V gene, CDR1 is SEHNR and CDR2 is FQNEAQ (reference sequence). The CDR3 length is 13 residues. Deletions cut 4 bases from V and 1 base from J, with 7 bases between. CDR3: CASSSLAQETQYF. The CDR3 coding sequence is TGTGCCAGCAGCTCGCTAGCCCAAGAGACCCAGTACTTC. The full variable domain, completed using reference TRBV7-9 and TRBJ2-5, is DTGVSQNPRHKITKRGQNVTFRCDPISEHNRLYWYRQTLGQGPEFLTYFQNEAQLEKSRLLSDRFSAERPKGSFSTLEIQRTEQGDSAMYLCASSSLAQETQYFGPGTRLLVL.

V and J are TRBV28 and TRBJ2-2, with TRBD2 matching 12 bases. The V gene's germline CDR1 is MDHEN and CDR2 SYDVKM. The trim removed 4 bases at V and 3 bases at J, leaving 6 bases unmatched. This CDR3 comprises 17 residues. CDR3 loop: CASSWLAGGPYTGELFF. The CDR3 region has the DNA TGTGCCAGCAGTTGGCTAGCGGGAGGGCCTTACACCGGGGAGCTGTTTTTT.

J is TRBJ2-7 and V is TRBV12-5, with TRBD2 matching 11 bases. V lost 9 bases and J lost 8; bases outside the gene matches: 9. Per the germline V gene, CDR1 is LGHNT and CDR2 is FRNRAP. The CDR3 is made up of 13 amino acids. Here the CDR3 DNA reads TGTGCTAGCGGGACTAGCGGTTCGATGAAGCAGTACTTC. Translation gives CASGTSGSMKQYF.

The genes are TRBV28 and TRBJ2-2; 8 bases fit TRBD1. CDR3 length: 15 amino acids. V shed 7 bases and J 1 base; nucleotides not matched to a gene: 5. The germline V gene encodes CDR1 MDHEN and CDR2 SYDVKM. The CDR3 reads CASTLGTGNTGELFF. The CDR3 nucleotides are TGTGCCAGCACCTTGGGGACAGGGAACACCGGGGAGCTGTTTTTT.

The CDR3 nucleotides read TGTGCCAGCAGTCCTCAAGGGGGGGGCTATGGCTACACCTTC. This translates into CASSPQGGGYGYTF. This chain connects TRBV28 to TRBJ1-2; D may be TRBD1 (6 bases). The CDR3 consists of 14 residues. The V and J ends lost 5 bases and 4 bases respectively, with 14 bases between them. Germline CDR1 MDHEN, CDR2 SYDVKM.

This clone appeared a few times. The rearrangement uses TRBV28 and TRBJ2-7; TRBD2 matches at 7 bases. The CDR3 is made up of 16 amino acids. J lost 5 bases, V lost 2 bases, and 12 bases had no gene match. Looked up from germline, CDR1 is MDHEN and CDR2 is SYDVKM. The CDR3 DNA sequence: TGTGCCAGCAGTTTAAGATCGGCGGGAGATACCCACGAGCAGTACTTC. It is translated as CASSLRSAGDTHEQYF.

The gene calls are TRBV6-5 and TRBJ1-1, with D unclear. There are 16 residues in the CDR3. The V end lost 0 bases, the J end lost 4 bases, and 15 bases lay between the germline ends. CDR1 is MNHEY and CDR2 is SVGAGI in the germline V gene. CDR3 protein: CASSYSPPSGVTEAFF. DNA of the CDR3: TGTGCCAGCAGTTACTCCCCCCCCTCCGGGGTCACTGAAGCTTTCTTT.

In this sample, this clone turned up a few times. The V gene is TRBV29-1, the J gene TRBJ1-1, with D perhaps TRBD1 (6 bases). Per germline, CDR1 SQVTM and CDR2 ANQGSEA. The V end lost 7 bases, the J end lost 5 bases, and 8 bases lay between the germline ends. This CDR3 region has 10 residues. The DNA for the CDR3 is TGCAGCGGGAGGGGGACTGAAGCTTTCTTT. It is translated as CSGRGTEAFF.

The V call is TRBV9, the J call TRBJ2-6, with D perhaps being TRBD1 or TRBD2 (5 bases each). The germline V and J ends were trimmed by 3 bases and 4 bases, with 17 bases remaining between them. From germline, CDR1 is SGDLS and CDR2 YYNGEE. The CDR3 covers 17 residues. The CDR3 spells CASSGRDLRTGANVLTF. The CDR3 DNA reads TGTGCCAGCAGCGGACGGGACCTCAGGACCGGGGCCAACGTCCTGACTTTC.

The V and J genes are TRBV6-6 and TRBJ2-2, with D tentatively TRBD1 or TRBD2 (6 bases each). From germline, CDR1 is MNHNY and CDR2 SVGAGI (reference sequence). Trimming removed 2 bases at V and 4 bases at J, with 8 bases between. The CDR3 contains 14 residues. The CDR3 region has the DNA TGTGCCAGCAGTTACGGAGGGGGCACCGGGGAGCTGTTTTTT. Translation: CASSYGGGTGELFF.

This clone is a singleton in its sample. A read error may explain this, as a much larger clone is one base away. This CDR3 is also generated by other DNA sequences in the sample. This chain joins TRBV5-5 and TRBJ1-2, with D possibly being TRBD1 (5 bases). Trimming removed 0 bases from V and 2 bases from J, with 5 bases in between. Looked up from germline, CDR1 is SGHKS and CDR2 is YYEKEE (reference sequence). This CDR3 is 13 amino acids long. The CDR3 sequence is CASSLGDNYGYTF. The CDR3 coding sequence is TGTGCCAGCAGCTTGGGGGACAACTATGGCTACACCTTC. Full variable domain (missing parts from reference TRBV5-5 and TRBJ1-2): DAGVTQSPTHLIKTRGQQVTLRCSPISGHKSVSWYQQVLGQGPQFIFQYYEKEERGRGNFPDRFSARQFPNYSSELNVNALLLGDSALYLCASSLGDNYGYTFGSGTRLTVV.

CDR3 protein: CASGWTGGREKLFF. CDR3 DNA: TGTGCCAGTGGGTGGACAGGGGGACGCGAAAAACTGTTTTTT. The genes are TRBV19 and TRBJ1-4; 10 nucleotides agree with TRBD1. Trimming removed 8 bases from V and 8 bases from J; junction bases left unmatched: 8. Germline loops: CDR1 LNHDA, CDR2 SQIVND (reference sequence). The CDR3 spans 14 residues.

The chain recombines TRBV18 with TRBJ2-1; 13 nucleotides match TRBD2. CDR3 length: 15 amino acids. CDR1 and CDR2 from the germline V gene are KGHSH and LQKENI. Trimming took 3 bases from V and 6 from J; bases not matched to a gene: 2. The CDR3: CASSPGLAGINEQFF. In DNA form, the CDR3 reads TGTGCCAGCTCACCGGGACTAGCGGGGATCAATGAGCAGTTCTTC.

As to this clone: A read error may account for a junction end that differs from germline. The J gene is TRBJ2-7, the V gene TRBV7-9, with D perhaps matching TRBD1 or TRBD2 (5 bases each). The CDR3 runs to 13 residues. Germline assignment: CDR1 SEHNR and CDR2 FQNEAQ (reference sequence). The CDR3 DNA reads as TGTGCCAGCAGCCCCCATTGGAATGGGGGATGGTTCTTC. This codes for CASSPHWNGGWFF.